These 24 T cell receptor beta chains were all obtained from the same sample, sequenced in a study of cytomegalovirus exposure and HLA in healthy donors. The PCR ran on 60 Vbeta and 13 Jbeta primers. Sequencing was performed with immunoSEQ multiplex PCR; in TCRdb, only in-frame clones are kept and a portion is missing. Of about 90,000 clones in the sample, roughly 58% are singletons; the top ten hold around 5.5%. What was sequenced was PBMCs. These receptors were taken from a woman aged 25 to 39 in good health and CMV-seropositive.

This sequence joins TRBV28 and TRBJ2-7; D might be TRBD2 (5 bases). V was trimmed by 3 bases and J by 2 bases, leaving 17 bases between them. Germline V gives CDR1 MDHEN, CDR2 SYDVKM. There are 16 residues in the CDR3. CDR3 protein: CASSFLAPRGTYEQYF. The CDR3 DNA follows: TGTGCCAGCAGTTTCCTTGCCCCACGGGGTACCTACGAGCAGTACTTC.

This rearrangement joins TRBV30 to TRBJ2-3, with TRBD1 matching 7 bases. V lost 2 bases, J lost 0 bases, and 2 bases stayed unmatched. Per the germline V gene, CDR1 is GTSNPN and CDR2 is SVGIG (reference sequence). The CDR3 has 14 amino acids. The CDR3 bases are TGTGCCTGGAGTTGGGACAGTAGCACAGATACGCAGTATTTT. Protein: CAWSWDSSTDTQYF.

The chain is built from TRBV6-5 and TRBJ2-3, with D hard to call. The V gene lost 0 bases and the J gene lost 3 bases, with 10 bases spanning the gap. Germline V CDR1 and CDR2: MNHEY, SVGAGI. The length of the CDR3 is 15 residues. The CDR3 bases are TGTGCCAGCAGTTACTCGATTGACATTACAGATACGCAGTATTTT. Its protein product is CASSYSIDITDTQYF.

The rearrangement links TRBV7-9 to TRBJ1-1; D is perhaps TRBD1 (5 bases). Germline V gene data show CDR1 as SEHNR and CDR2 as FQNEAQ (reference sequence). The CDR3 loop spans 13 amino acids. V dropped 5 bases and J dropped 6 bases, with 13 bases sitting between them. CDR3 loop: CASSPGQGAEAFF. The CDR3 coding sequence is TGTGCCAGCAGCCCCGGCCAGGGCGCTGAAGCTTTCTTT.

V is TRBV29-1 and J is TRBJ1-2; perhaps TRBD1 as D (6 bases). The CDR3 length is 13 residues. Germline-derived CDR1 and CDR2 are SQVTM and ANQGSEA. Trimming took off 5 bases at V and 0 bases at J, with 10 bases between the two ends. CDR3 sequence reads: CSVTGQANYGYTF. The CDR3 nucleotides read TGCAGCGTTACAGGGCAAGCTAACTATGGCTACACCTTC. Full variable domain (rest looked up from reference TRBV29-1 and TRBJ1-2): SAVISQKPSRDICQRGTSLTIQCQVDSQVTMMFWYRQQPGQSLTLIATANQGSEATYESGFVIDKFPISRPNLTFSTLTVSNMSPEDSSIYLCSVTGQANYGYTFGSGTRLTVV.

This sequence joins TRBV7-2 and TRBJ1-1, with D perhaps matching TRBD1 (6 bases). Germline-derived CDR1 and CDR2 are SGHTA and FQGNSA. The CDR3 consists of 12 residues. With 4 bases removed from V and 7 bases from J, the gap between germline ends came to 10 bases. CDR3 sequence: CASSWGGFEAFF. CDR3 nucleotides: TGTGCCAGCAGCTGGGGGGGCTTTGAAGCTTTCTTT.

The genes are TRBV5-4 and TRBJ2-5; 8 positions match TRBD2. V gave up 1 base and J gave up 4 bases; unmatched junction bases: 3. Germline CDR1 reads SGHNT; CDR2 reads YYREEE (reference sequence). The CDR3 sequence is 14 residues long. The CDR3 DNA sequence: TGTGCCAGCAGCTTGCGGGGGGGGTTAGAGACCCAGTACTTC. Translating gives CASSLRGGLETQYF.

The chain uses TRBV6-1 and TRBJ1-3; D perhaps matches TRBD1 (5 bases). Germline V gene data show CDR1 as MNHNS and CDR2 as SASEGT. V shed 4 bases and J shed 0 bases, with 19 bases lying between them. The CDR3 consists of 18 residues. The CDR3 DNA reads as TGTGCCAGCAGTGGGGGGGTGCGGGGTTCCAGCTCTGGAAACACCATATATTTT. Translated, it gives CASSGGVRGSSSGNTIYF.

The chain recombines TRBV28 with TRBJ1-5, with TRBD1 matching 9 bases. The V segment lost 7 bases and the J segment 2 bases; nucleotides outside the gene matches: 3. Germline CDR1 reads MDHEN; CDR2 reads SYDVKM. The CDR3 is 14 residues long. The CDR3 DNA sequence: TGTGCCAGCACGGACAGGGGAGGCAATCAGCCCCAGCATTTT. It codes for CASTDRGGNQPQHF.

The CDR3 here is CASPSPLAKNIQYF. CDR3 nucleotides: TGTGCCAGCCCCAGTCCCTTAGCCAAAAACATTCAGTACTTC. This chain uses TRBV13 with TRBJ2-4; no clear D gene. The germline V and J ends were trimmed by 8 bases and 0 bases, with 11 bases remaining between them. This CDR3 has 14 amino acids. Germline values: CDR1 PRHDT, CDR2 FYEKMQ (reference sequence).

The CDR3 bases are TGTGCCAGCAGCTTAGCGCCTCGGGTGGACAGGGGAAATGAGCAGTTCTTC. Its translation: CASSLAPRVDRGNEQFF. V and J are TRBV7-2 and TRBJ2-1; 9 bases agree with TRBD1. The junction had 10 bases not matched to a gene; V was cut back by 0 bases and J by 7 bases. Germline values: CDR1 SGHTA, CDR2 FQGNSA. This CDR3 comprises 17 residues. Drawing the rest from reference TRBV7-2 and TRBJ2-1, the complete variable domain is GAGVSQSPSNKVTEKGKDVELRCDPISGHTALYWYRQSLGQGLEFLIYFQGNSAPDKSGLPSDRFSAERTGGSVSTLTIQRTQQEDSAVYLCASSLAPRVDRGNEQFFGPGTRLTVL.

This rearrangement joins TRBV21-1 to TRBJ1-5. TRBV21-1 is deemed a pseudogene. This CDR3 has 16 residues. CDR3 nucleotide sequence: TGTGCCAGCAGCACCACGGGGTCAGGCCACAATCAGCCCCAGCATTTT. Its translation: CASSTTGSGHNQPQHF.

This chain connects TRBV5-4 to TRBJ1-1; 9 bases line up with TRBD1. The ends lost 0 bases at V and 4 bases at J; junction bases unmatched: 4. Germline CDR1 reads SGHNT; CDR2 reads YYREEE (reference sequence). This CDR3 is 15 amino acids long. CDR3 region: CASSLEGQGSTEAFF. In DNA form, the CDR3 reads TGTGCCAGCAGCTTGGAGGGACAGGGAAGCACTGAAGCTTTCTTT.

This rearrangement joins TRBV7-2 to TRBJ1-2; perhaps TRBD1 as D (6 bases). V was clipped by 6 bases and J by 0 bases, with 17 bases between them. From germline, CDR1 is SGHTA and CDR2 FQGNSA. This CDR3 spans 16 amino acids. The CDR3 sequence is CASSRESGTPNYGYTF. CDR3 coding DNA: TGTGCCAGCAGTCGTGAGTCCGGGACACCTAACTATGGCTACACCTTC. Full variable domain (missing parts from reference TRBV7-2 and TRBJ1-2): GAGVSQSPSNKVTEKGKDVELRCDPISGHTALYWYRQSLGQGLEFLIYFQGNSAPDKSGLPSDRFSAERTGGSVSTLTIQRTQQEDSAVYLCASSRESGTPNYGYTFGSGTRLTVV.

The gene calls are TRBV2 and TRBJ2-7; weak D call: TRBD2 (6 bases). Germline assignment: CDR1 SNHLY and CDR2 FYNNEI. The CDR3 contains 13 residues. V lost 6 bases to trimming and J lost 7 bases, with 16 bases between them. CDR3 nucleotides: TGTGCCAGCAGGGAGCGGGTTTCGGGAGAGCAGTACTTC. Amino acids: CASRERVSGEQYF.

The V gene is TRBV28, the J gene TRBJ1-1; D unclear. With 11 bases removed from V and 0 bases from J, the gap between germline ends came to 13 bases. From germline, CDR1 is MDHEN and CDR2 SYDVKM. The CDR3 is 13 amino acids. DNA for the CDR3: TGTGCCTCACTCCCCCGCATGAACACTGAAGCTTTCTTT. Amino acid sequence: CASLPRMNTEAFF.

V and J are TRBV19 and TRBJ1-2; 7 bases fit TRBD1. The germline CDR1 and CDR2 sequences are LNHDA and SQIVND (reference sequence). V lost 2 bases and J lost 4; bases outside the gene matches: 7. The CDR3 runs to 15 residues. In DNA form, the CDR3 reads TGTGCCAGTAGTATAAGTGGGACAGATTCCTATGGCTACACCTTC. The encoded protein is CASSISGTDSYGYTF. Variable domain in full (rest from reference TRBV19 and TRBJ1-2): DGGITQSPKYLFRKEGQNVTLSCEQNLNHDAMYWYRQDPGQGLRLIYYSQIVNDFQKGDIAEGYSVSREKKESFPLTVTSAQKNPTAFYLCASSISGTDSYGYTFGSGTRLTVV.

The V call is TRBV19, the J call TRBJ1-4; D unresolved. This CDR3 region has 11 residues. Germline V gene sequence: CDR1 LNHDA, CDR2 SQIVND (reference sequence). In DNA, the CDR3 is TGTGCACCTACGGGGTTTGAAAAACTGTTTTTT. This sequence encodes CAPTGFEKLFF.

This chain connects TRBV18 to TRBJ1-2; D is perhaps TRBD1 (6 bases). V shed 4 bases and J shed 6 bases, with 18 bases lying between them. Germline V CDR1 and CDR2: KGHSH, LQKENI. This CDR3 spans 15 amino acids. DNA for the CDR3: TGTGCCAGCTCACTACCCAATCAGGGGTACGATGGCTACACCTTC. Protein product: CASSLPNQGYDGYTF.

This sequence joins TRBV4-3 and TRBJ1-2, with D possibly being TRBD1 (6 bases). V dropped 0 bases and J dropped 6 bases, with 20 bases sitting between them. The CDR3 totals 17 residues. Germline CDR1 and CDR2: LGHNA and YSLEER. The CDR3 sequence: CASSQELWDSDRNGYTF. In nucleotides, the CDR3 is TGCGCCAGCAGCCAAGAGCTCTGGGATAGCGACAGGAATGGCTACACCTTC.

This clone was counted a few times. The CDR3 loop is CASSPRGDNEQFF. The DNA of the CDR3 is TGCGCCAGCAGCCCCCGCGGTGACAATGAGCAGTTCTTC. The rearrangement joins TRBV5-1 to TRBJ2-1; D uncertain. Trimming removed 4 bases from V and 5 bases from J, with 10 bases in between. Per the germline V gene, CDR1 is SGHRS and CDR2 is YFSETQ. The CDR3 has 13 amino acids.

The chain uses TRBV29-1 and TRBJ2-1; 8 bases line up with TRBD2. Trimming cost V 4 bases and J 1 base; bases outside gene matches: 12. Germline lookup yields CDR1 SQVTM and CDR2 ANQGSEA. This CDR3 comprises 17 residues. CDR3 residues: CSVVGVYGGASYNEQFF. As DNA, the CDR3 is TGCAGCGTTGTGGGGGTTTACGGGGGGGCTTCCTACAATGAGCAGTTCTTC.

The chain combines TRBV9 with TRBJ2-7; TRBD2 might be the D (5 bases). This CDR3 has 14 amino acids. The germline CDR1 and CDR2 sequences are SGDLS and YYNGEE. Trimming stripped 3 bases from V and 0 bases from J, with 10 bases between. Written as DNA, the CDR3 is TGTGCCAGCAGCGCCAACGGACTCTCCTACGAGCAGTACTTC. Translating gives CASSANGLSYEQYF.

This clone has a handful of counts. The chain uses TRBV28 and TRBJ1-5, with 7 bases matching TRBD1. The J segment lost 0 bases and the V segment lost 2 bases, leaving 1 base of the junction unmatched. The CDR3 loop spans 15 amino acids. Germline V CDR1 and CDR2: MDHEN, SYDVKM. The CDR3 spells CASSLQGGSNQPQHF. In nucleotides, the CDR3 is TGTGCCAGCAGTTTACAGGGGGGTAGCAATCAGCCCCAGCATTTT.